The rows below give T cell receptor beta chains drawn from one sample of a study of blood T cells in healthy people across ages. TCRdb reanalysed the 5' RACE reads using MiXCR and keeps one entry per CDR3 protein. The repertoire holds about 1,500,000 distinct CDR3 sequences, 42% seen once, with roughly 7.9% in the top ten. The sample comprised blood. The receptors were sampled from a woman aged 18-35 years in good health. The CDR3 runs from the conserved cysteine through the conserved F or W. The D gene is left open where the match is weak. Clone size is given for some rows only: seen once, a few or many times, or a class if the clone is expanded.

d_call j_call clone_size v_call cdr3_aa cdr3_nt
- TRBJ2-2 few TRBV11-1 CASSKHGSNTGELFF TGTGCCAGCAGCAAACACGGAAGTAACACCGGGGAGCTGTTTTTT
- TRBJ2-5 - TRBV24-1 CATGGGGETQYF TGCGCCACCGGGGGCGGGGGTGAGACCCAGTACTTC
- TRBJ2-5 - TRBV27 CAISSLGGQETQYF TGTGCCATCAGTTCCCTGGGGGGACAAGAGACCCAGTACTTC
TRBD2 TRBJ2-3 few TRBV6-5 CASSYTSGGITDTQYF TGTGCCAGCAGTTACACTAGCGGGGGAATCACAGATACGCAGTATTTT
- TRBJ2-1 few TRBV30 CAGSGIELGTEQFF TGTGCCGGGTCCGGGATAGAGCTGGGCACTGAGCAGTTCTTC
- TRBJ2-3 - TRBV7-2 CASSPRAGDTDTQYF TGTGCCAGCAGCCCCCGAGCGGGCGACACAGATACGCAGTATTTT
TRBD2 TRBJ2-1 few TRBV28 CASSSSGTSGRAREQFF TGTGCCAGCAGTTCTTCCGGGACTAGCGGGAGGGCCCGGGAGCAGTTCTTC
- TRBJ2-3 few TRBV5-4 CASSLWLTDTQYF TGTGCCAGCAGCTTGTGGCTGACAGATACGCAGTATTTT
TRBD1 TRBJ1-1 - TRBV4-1 CASSQGGTGLGTEAFF TGCGCCAGCAGCCAAGGGGGGACAGGTCTTGGCACTGAAGCTTTCTTT
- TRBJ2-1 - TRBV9 CASSVAPVGQETQFF TGTGCCAGCAGCGTAGCCCCGGTCGGCCAAGAGACCCAGTTCTTC
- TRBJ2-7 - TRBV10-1 CASSAGSNDEQYF TGCGCCAGCAGTGCGGGGAGTAACGACGAGCAGTACTTC
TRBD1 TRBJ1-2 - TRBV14 CASSQVTGVGYTF TGTGCCAGCAGCCAAGTGACAGGGGTAGGCTACACCTTC
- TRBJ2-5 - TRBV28 CASPCPGNQETQYF TGTGCCAGCCCCTGTCCGGGCAACCAAGAGACCCAGTACTTC
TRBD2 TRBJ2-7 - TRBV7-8 CASSPRSGTSGYEQYF TGTGCCAGCAGCCCCCGTTCTGGGACTAGCGGCTACGAGCAGTACTTC
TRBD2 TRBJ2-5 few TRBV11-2 CASSPNMGVAGDQETQYF TGTGCCAGCAGCCCAAACATGGGGGTAGCGGGGGACCAAGAGACCCAGTACTTC
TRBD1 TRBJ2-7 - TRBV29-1 CSVERGQGREQYF TGCAGCGTTGAAAGGGGACAGGGGCGCGAGCAGTACTTC
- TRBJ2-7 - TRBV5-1 CASSLGTTTGQYF TGCGCCAGCAGCTTAGGGACGACTACCGGCCAGTACTTC